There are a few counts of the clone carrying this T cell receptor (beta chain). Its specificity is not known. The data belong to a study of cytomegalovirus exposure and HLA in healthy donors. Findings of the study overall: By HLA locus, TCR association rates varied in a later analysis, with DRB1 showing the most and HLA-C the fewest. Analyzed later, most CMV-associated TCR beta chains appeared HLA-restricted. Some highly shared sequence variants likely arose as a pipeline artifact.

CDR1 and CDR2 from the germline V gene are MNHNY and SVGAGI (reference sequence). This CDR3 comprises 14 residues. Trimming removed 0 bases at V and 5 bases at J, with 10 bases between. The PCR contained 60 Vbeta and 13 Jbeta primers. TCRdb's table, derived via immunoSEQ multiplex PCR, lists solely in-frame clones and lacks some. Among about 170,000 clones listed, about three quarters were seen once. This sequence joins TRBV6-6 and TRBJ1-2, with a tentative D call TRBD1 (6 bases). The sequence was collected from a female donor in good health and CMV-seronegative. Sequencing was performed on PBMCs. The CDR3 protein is CASSYSTRGYGYTF. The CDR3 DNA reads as TGTGCCAGCAGTTACTCGACCAGGGGATATGGCTACACCTTC.